One T cell receptor (beta chain) is described in this entry. What it binds is unknown. The sample is drawn from a study of vaccination and CD4 T cells after COVID-19. About the study: The study collected post-vaccine samples a median around 73 days after dose two, with a range of 14 to 241.

The ends lost 1 base at V and 9 bases at J; junction bases unmatched: 7. CDR1 and CDR2 from the germline V gene are DFQATT and SNEGSKA (reference sequence). The CDR3 runs to 15 residues. Broader study findings: Only relatively few convalescent patients were studied, and early post-infection timepoints were not analyzed. Nearly all convalescent vaccine-specific clones, 304 of 307, recognized only SARS-CoV-2 spike.

TCRdb passed the PCR reads through MiXCR, listing each CDR3 protein once. The data contain 15,000 or so distinct CDR3 sequences, 69% of them singletons. The origin of this receptor is a human donor who had recovered from COVID-19. The V gene is TRBV20-1, the J gene TRBJ2-1; TRBD2 agrees at 12 bases. The sample here was CD4+ T cells from blood, taken after SARS-CoV-2 vaccination. The DNA of the CDR3 is TGCAGTGCTAGAGTCCAGACTAGCGGGAGTGGTGAGCAGTTCTTC. Translated, it gives CSARVQTSGSGEQFF.